What follows describes a single T cell receptor beta chain. This specimen belongs to a study of T cell changes during pregnancy in multiple sclerosis. The length of the CDR3 is 13 residues. Germline V lookup: CDR1 SGHTA, CDR2 FQGNSA. V lost 6 bases to trimming and J lost 6 bases; unmatched junction nucleotides: 5. Measured with immunoSEQ multiplex PCR; TCRdb has only the in-frame clones, and not every one. The data hold 40,000 to 45,000 clones, with approximately 92% observed a single time. The sample consisted of peripheral blood. This chain links TRBV7-2 with TRBJ2-1, with 7 bases matching TRBD2. The source of this sequence is a female donor with multiple sclerosis, enrolled in a pregnancy study. The CDR3 spells CASSRGESNEQFF. The DNA of the CDR3 is TGTGCCAGCAGTCGGGGGGAATCCAATGAGCAGTTCTTC.